This T cell receptor beta chain stems from a study of tumor-infiltrating lymphocytes in localized non-small cell lung cancer. Libraries were prepared by immunoSEQ multiplex PCR; TCRdb keeps only in-frame clonotypes and omits some of them. The repertoire has some 11,000 clones, roughly 66% of them found once; the top ten carry approximately 10%. Whole-study results and caveats: Not all patients were TCR sequenced, owing to tissue quantity.

This CDR3 has 15 amino acids. V trimming: 4 bases; J trimming: 2 bases; junction bases outside the gene matches: 6. The germline V gene encodes CDR1 SGHTA and CDR2 FQGNSA. This clone was recorded only once. No antigen is known for it. The sample consisted of uninvolved lung tissue not adjacent to the tumor. The origin of this receptor is a human donor with non-small cell lung cancer. The rearrangement uses TRBV7-2 and TRBJ2-7; 9 nucleotides line up with TRBD2. The CDR3 bases are TGTGCCAGCAGCTCTTTTAGCGGGGGAACCTACGAGCAGTACTTC. It yields the protein CASSSFSGGTYEQYF.